Only one count was recorded for the clone carrying this T cell receptor beta chain. Its antigen is currently unknown. The CDR3 spans 15 residues. Germline CDR1 is MNHEY and CDR2 is SVGAGI. V lost 5 bases, J lost 9 bases, and 20 bases lay in between. Unique molecular identifiers were incorporated during preparation of the TCRbeta library. One entry per CDR3 protein results from TCRdb running MiXCR on the PCR reads. The sample carries some 830,000 distinct CDR3 sequences, roughly 15% recorded once. The sample is drawn from a study of T-cell reconstitution after alpha-beta-depleted transplantation in children. Study results and limitations: Several hundred expanded graft clones reportedly supplied alpha-beta T cells about two months after transplant.

This specimen consisted of PBMCs, mostly from graft donor cells, obtained 360 days after TCRalphabeta/CD19-depleted stem cell transplant. This clonotype was obtained from a male patient between 5 and 17 years old who had a stem cell transplant for acute lymphoblastic leukemia, so the T cells may come from the graft donor. The V and J genes are TRBV6-5 and TRBJ2-1; D perhaps matches TRBD2 (5 bases). The CDR3 coding sequence is TGTGCCAGCAGTAACCTAGTAGGTGCGGGCGGTGAGCAGTTCTTC. Residues: CASSNLVGAGGEQFF.